This entry describes one T cell receptor (beta chain). Produced via immunoSEQ multiplex PCR; TCRdb's table is partial and in-frame only. The table has hundreds of thousands of clones, around 80% seen once. Residents of about two dozen US areas, aged roughly 18 to 89 years, made up the participants. These data belong to a study of blood T cell repertoires in COVID-19. At the level of the study: The study drew acute and convalescent COVID-19 samples from the United States, Italy and Spain. Sample material is recorded as cDNA or gDNA derived from T cells, B-cell-depleted T cells, or PBMCs.

The CDR3 runs to 16 residues. Germline CDR1 and CDR2: SQVTM and ANQGSEA. J gave up 4 bases and V 0 bases, and 8 bases lay outside the gene matches. The material sequenced was PBMCs or T cells enriched from blood (not recorded which). V gene TRBV29-1 combines with J gene TRBJ2-2, with TRBD1 identical over 7 bases. This receptor was taken from a woman aged 40 to 49 with acute COVID-19. The chain's CDR3 is CSVEDLQGVGTGELFF. CDR3 DNA sequence: TGCAGCGTTGAAGATCTTCAGGGGGTGGGCACCGGGGAGCTGTTTTTT.